This TCR beta chain stems from a study of T cell repertoires in aging, cancer and after chemotherapy. Study in general: Paired samples before and after chemotherapy came from glioblastoma patients receiving temozolomide-based therapy. About 9.1 million TCR reads were in the whole dataset. Study findings and constraints: Age-matched healthy donors had significantly more diverse, less clonal blood TCR repertoires than untreated cancer patients. Across the chemotherapy interval, each cancer cohort showed higher median generation probability, suggesting thymic rebound.

A mixed TRB-A/B primer pool amplified rearranged TRB by multiplex touch-down PCR. TCRdb re-analysed the multiplex PCR reads in MiXCR, keeping a single row per CDR3 protein. The table includes 7,000 to 10,000 distinct CDR3 sequences, just over 40% detected once. On this clonotype itself: The antigen is not known.

The CDR3 is 16 amino acids. J was trimmed by 13 bases and V by 2 bases; bases with no gene match: 17. CDR1 DFQATT and CDR2 SNEGSKA come from the germline V gene (reference sequence). TCR beta rearrangements were amplified from peripheral blood genomic DNA. This TCR came from a human donor with a solid tumor. The sequencing input was blood. J is TRBJ2-5 and V is TRBV20-1; 12 positions match TRBD2. The CDR3 reads CSARNRASGGDVSPYF. The CDR3 DNA reads TGCAGTGCTAGAAATCGGGCTAGCGGGGGGGATGTCAGCCCGTACTTC.